The rows below give T cell receptor beta chains drawn from one sample of a study of T-cell memory formation after mild COVID-19. TCRdb passed the 5' RACE reads through MiXCR, listing each CDR3 protein once. The sample yields hundreds of thousands of distinct CDR3 sequences, around a sixth seen once. Input material: PBMCs or a T cell subset sorted from them (not recorded which). These TCRs come from a man in his late teens or twenties who had mild COVID-19 (a few samples of this study predate the infection). Cell type and time point are not known. The CDR3 runs from the conserved cysteine through the conserved F or W. The D gene is left open where the match is weak. Where a row states a size, it is once, few, many or the class of an expanded clone; other rows omit it.

clone_size	d_call	j_call	v_call	cdr3_nt	cdr3_aa
few	NA	TRBJ2-3	TRBV9	TGTGCCAGCAGCGTAGAGTCGGGGAGTGTTATAGGTACGCAGTATTTT	CASSVESGSVIGTQYF
few	NA	TRBJ2-3	TRBV4-1	TGCGCCAGCAGCCAAGAGGGCAGCCGGAGCACAGATACGCAGTATTTT	CASSQEGSRSTDTQYF
NA	NA	TRBJ1-2	TRBV6-1	TGTGCCAGCCGTCTTCGGGGGTATGGCTACACCTTC	CASRLRGYGYTF
many	TRBD1	TRBJ1-1	TRBV7-9	TGTGCCAGCAGCGGACAGGGGTCCGAAGCTTTCTTT	CASSGQGSEAFF
NA	TRBD1	TRBJ1-1	TRBV5-1	TGCGCCAGCAGCCAGGGACAGGCGAACACTGAAGCTTTCTTT	CASSQGQANTEAFF
few	NA	TRBJ1-1	TRBV6-2/TRBV6-3	TGTGCCAGCACCACGGGGGGAACTGAAGCTTTCTTT	CASTTGGTEAFF
NA	NA	TRBJ1-2	TRBV24-1	TGTGCCACCACGGGCAGCCTTAACTATGGCTACACCTTC	CATTGSLNYGYTF
few	TRBD2	TRBJ2-1	TRBV5-4	TGTGCCAGCAGCCCTGCCACTAGCGGGGGGACTTACAATGAGCAGTTCTTC	CASSPATSGGTYNEQFF
NA	NA	TRBJ2-7	TRBV7-2	TGTGCCAGCAGTCCCAGCCGGGTCTACGAGCAGTACTTC	CASSPSRVYEQYF
NA	NA	TRBJ1-2	TRBV7-2	TGTGCCAGCAGCCTCGGTCAGGGGCCCTATGGCTACACCTTC	CASSLGQGPYGYTF
NA	NA	TRBJ2-2	TRBV30	TGTGCCTGGATAGACGGCGGGGCCGGGGAGCTGTTTTTT	CAWIDGGAGELFF
NA	NA	TRBJ1-2	TRBV12-3/TRBV12-4	TGTGCCAGCAGCCGCAGGGAAGGCTACACCTTC	CASSRREGYTF
few	NA	TRBJ1-1	TRBV5-1	TGCGCCAGCAGCTTACCCGGGGCTGAAGCTTTCTTT	CASSLPGAEAFF
NA	NA	TRBJ2-5	TRBV4-1	TGCGCCAGCAGCCGCACCCAGCGGCAAGAGACCCAGTACTTC	CASSRTQRQETQYF
few	NA	TRBJ1-5	TRBV4-1	TGCGCCAGCAGCCAAGCCCTAGAGGGTCAGCCCCAGCATTTT	CASSQALEGQPQHF
NA	NA	TRBJ2-2	TRBV5-1	TGCGCCAGCGGAGAGGTTGCGGAGCTGTTTTTT	CASGEVAELFF
NA	TRBD1	TRBJ2-7	TRBV12-3/TRBV12-4	TGTGCCAGCAGTTCCCACGGGACAGGCTCCTACGAGCAGTACTTC	CASSSHGTGSYEQYF
many	TRBD1	TRBJ1-2	TRBV6-5	TGTGCCAGCAGCCGGGACAGGCTTCTGTCTAACTATGGCTACACCTTC	CASSRDRLLSNYGYTF